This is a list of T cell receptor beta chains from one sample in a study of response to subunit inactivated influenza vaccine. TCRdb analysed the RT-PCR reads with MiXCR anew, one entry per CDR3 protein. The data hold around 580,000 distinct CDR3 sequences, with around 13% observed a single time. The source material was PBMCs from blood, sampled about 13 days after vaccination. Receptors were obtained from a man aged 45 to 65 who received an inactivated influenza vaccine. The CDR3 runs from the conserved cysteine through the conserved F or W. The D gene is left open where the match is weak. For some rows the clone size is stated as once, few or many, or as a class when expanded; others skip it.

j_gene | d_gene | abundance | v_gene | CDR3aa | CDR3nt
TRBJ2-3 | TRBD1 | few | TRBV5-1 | CASSLEWDRGRLSDTQYF | TGCGCCAGCAGCTTGGAGTGGGACAGGGGTCGGTTATCAGATACGCAGTATTTT
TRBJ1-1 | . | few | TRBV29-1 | CSVDGGGHTEAFF | TGCAGCGTTGACGGTGGGGGTCACACTGAAGCTTTCTTT
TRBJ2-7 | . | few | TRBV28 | CASSNKRDTKYYEQYF | TGTGCCAGCAGTAACAAGCGGGACACAAAATACTACGAGCAGTACTTC
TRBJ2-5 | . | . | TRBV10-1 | CASSDRGRQETQYF | TGCGCCAGCAGTGATCGGGGGAGACAAGAGACCCAGTACTTC
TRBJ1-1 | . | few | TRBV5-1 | CASSLVEWRNTEAFF | TGCGCCAGCAGCTTGGTGGAATGGAGGAACACTGAAGCTTTCTTT
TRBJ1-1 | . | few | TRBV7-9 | CASSLVSAIDTEAFF | TGTGCCAGCAGCTTAGTATCGGCGATAGACACTGAAGCTTTCTTT
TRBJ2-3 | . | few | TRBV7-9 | CASSTSTGDTQYF | TGTGCCAGCAGCACAAGCACTGGAGATACGCAGTATTTT
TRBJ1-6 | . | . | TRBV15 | CATSGRDLALSLLHF | TGTGCCACCAGCGGGCGGGACCTCGCATTATCACTCCTCCACTTT
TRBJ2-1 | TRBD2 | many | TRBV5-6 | CASSLVLADYYNEQFF | TGTGCCAGCAGCTTGGTCCTAGCGGACTACTACAATGAGCAGTTCTTC
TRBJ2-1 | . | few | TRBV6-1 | CASRTVRVDEQFF | TGTGCCAGCAGGACAGTTAGGGTCGATGAGCAGTTCTTC
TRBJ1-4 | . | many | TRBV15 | CATSRDRSEKLFF | TGTGCCACCAGCAGAGATAGGAGTGAAAAACTGTTTTTT
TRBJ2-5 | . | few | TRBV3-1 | CASSQDGWETQYF | TGTGCCAGCAGCCAAGATGGCTGGGAGACCCAGTACTTC
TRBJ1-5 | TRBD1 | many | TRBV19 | CATKGAGELQPQHF | TGTGCCACGAAGGGGGCAGGGGAACTTCAGCCCCAGCATTTT
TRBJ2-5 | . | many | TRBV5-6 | CASSSGGPETQYF | TGTGCCAGCAGCTCCGGGGGTCCGGAGACCCAGTACTTC
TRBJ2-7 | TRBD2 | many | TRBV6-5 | CASSSGLAAYEQYF | TGTGCCAGCAGTTCGGGACTAGCGGCCTACGAGCAGTACTTC
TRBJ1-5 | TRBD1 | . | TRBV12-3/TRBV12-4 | CASSADRGYSNQPQHF | TGTGCCAGCAGTGCGGACAGGGGATATAGCAATCAGCCCCAGCATTTT
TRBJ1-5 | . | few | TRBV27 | CASSHYNQPQHF | TGTGCCAGCAGCCACTACAATCAGCCCCAGCATTTT
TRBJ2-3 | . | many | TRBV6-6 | CASSYSPDTQYF | TGTGCCAGCAGTTACAGTCCAGATACGCAGTATTTT
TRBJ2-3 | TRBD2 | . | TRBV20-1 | CSARDHRLAVTDTQYF | TGCAGTGCTAGAGATCATAGACTAGCGGTCACAGATACGCAGTATTTT
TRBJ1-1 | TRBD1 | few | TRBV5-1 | CASSWGQTLHTEAFF | TGCGCCAGCAGCTGGGGACAGACACTTCACACTGAAGCTTTCTTT
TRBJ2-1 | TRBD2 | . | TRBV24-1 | CATSDPSPSGSSYNEQFF | TGTGCCACCAGTGATCCCTCCCCTAGCGGGAGTTCCTACAATGAGCAGTTCTTC
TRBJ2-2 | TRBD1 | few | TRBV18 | CASSPSRTGTGELFF | TGTGCCAGCTCACCATCTCGGACAGGCACCGGGGAGCTGTTTTTT
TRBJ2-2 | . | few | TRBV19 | CASRVGYANTGELFF | TGTGCCAGTAGGGTCGGGTACGCGAACACCGGGGAGCTGTTTTTT
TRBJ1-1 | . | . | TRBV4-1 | CASSPSGGASSPTEAFF | TGCGCCAGCAGCCCGTCCGGGGGCGCGAGTTCACCCACTGAAGCTTTCTTT
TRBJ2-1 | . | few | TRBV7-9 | CASSIVGPGNEQFF | TGTGCCAGCAGCATTGTGGGACCCGGCAATGAGCAGTTCTTC
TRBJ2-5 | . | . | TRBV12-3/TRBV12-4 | CASSFERQETQYF | TGTGCCAGCAGTTTCGAACGGCAAGAGACCCAGTACTTC
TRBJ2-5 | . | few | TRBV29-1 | CSVPLASGLETQYF | TGCAGCGTCCCCCTAGCGTCTGGATTGGAGACCCAGTACTTC
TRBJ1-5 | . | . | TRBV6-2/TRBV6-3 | CASSYRGAPNQPQHF | TGTGCCAGCAGTTACCGAGGGGCCCCCAATCAGCCCCAGCATTTT
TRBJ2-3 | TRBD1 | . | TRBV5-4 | CASSLKQGVSDTQYF | TGTGCCAGCAGCTTGAAGCAGGGGGTCTCAGATACGCAGTATTTT
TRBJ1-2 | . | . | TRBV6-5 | CASSYGSQRGYTF | TGTGCCAGCAGTTACGGCAGTCAACGTGGCTACACCTTC
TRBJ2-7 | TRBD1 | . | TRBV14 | CASSQAPTPWDRGYEQYF | TGTGCCAGCAGCCAAGCCCCAACCCCCTGGGACAGGGGATACGAGCAGTACTTC
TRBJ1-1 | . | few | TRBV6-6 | CASTRLGGVAFF | TGTGCCAGCACCAGACTAGGAGGGGTGGCTTTCTTT
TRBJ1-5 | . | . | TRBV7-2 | CASTPGVGQPQHF | TGTGCCAGCACTCCTGGGGTAGGACAGCCCCAGCATTTT
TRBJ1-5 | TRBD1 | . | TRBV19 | CASSIDQGDWSQPQHF | TGTGCCAGTAGTATTGATCAGGGGGATTGGAGTCAGCCCCAGCATTTT
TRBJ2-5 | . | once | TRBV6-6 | CASRLFQETQYF | TGTGCCAGCCGTCTCTTCCAAGAGACCCAGTACTTC
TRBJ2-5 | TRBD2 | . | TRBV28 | CASSSPTSEQETQYF | TGTGCCAGCAGTTCCCCGACTAGCGAGCAAGAGACCCAGTACTTC
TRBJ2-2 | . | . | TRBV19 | CASSMWEYDTGELFF | TGTGCCAGTAGTATGTGGGAGTACGACACCGGGGAGCTGTTTTTT
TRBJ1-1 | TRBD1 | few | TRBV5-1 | CASSGNRGTAFF | TGCGCCAGCAGCGGAAACAGGGGTACGGCTTTCTTT
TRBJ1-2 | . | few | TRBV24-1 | CATSDIAVNYGYTF | TGTGCCACCAGTGATATAGCGGTTAACTATGGCTACACCTTC
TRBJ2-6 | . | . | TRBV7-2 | CASSVQGANVLTF | TGTGCCAGCAGCGTCCAGGGGGCCAACGTCCTGACTTTC
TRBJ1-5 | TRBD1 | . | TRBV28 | CASSLSGGLNQPQHF | TGTGCCAGCAGTCTTTCAGGGGGACTTAATCAGCCCCAGCATTTT
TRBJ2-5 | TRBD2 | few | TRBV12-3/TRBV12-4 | CASSLGGRAIGETQYF | TGTGCCAGCAGTTTAGGCGGGAGGGCCATCGGGGAGACCCAGTACTTC
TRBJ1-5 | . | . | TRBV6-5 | CASIREGNQPQHF | TGTGCCAGCATTAGGGAGGGCAATCAGCCCCAGCATTTT
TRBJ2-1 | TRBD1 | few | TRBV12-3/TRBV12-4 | CASSTTGDEQFF | TGTGCCAGCAGTACGACAGGGGATGAGCAGTTCTTC
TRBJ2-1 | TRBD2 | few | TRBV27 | CASSKLAGNNNEQFF | TGTGCCAGCAGTAAACTAGCGGGGAACAACAATGAGCAGTTCTTC
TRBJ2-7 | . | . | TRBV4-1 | CASSQDYKHYEQYF | TGCGCCAGCAGCCAAGATTACAAGCACTACGAGCAGTACTTC